Sequencing of this TCR beta chain was carried out in a study of T cells in Graves' hyperthyroidism and ophthalmopathy. The study, taken as a whole, reports: Blood samples included most of the expanded thyroid clonotypes exceeding 0.001.

Ophthalmopathy cases met thresholds of Clinical Activity Score at least 3, NOSPECS grade at least 4 and duration under 3 months. Lactation, pregnancy, other autoimmune disease or uncontrolled infection excluded patients. This CDR3 region has 15 residues. Germline values: CDR1 MDHEN, CDR2 SYDVKM. With 3 bases removed from V and 0 bases from J, the gap between germline ends came to 9 bases. Amplified TCR beta CDR3 regions derived from RNA transcripts. The HTBI primer set was used in a first-round RT-PCR of the TCR CDR3. TCRdb re-called the multiplex PCR reads through MiXCR, storing one row per CDR3 protein. The table lists 360,000 or so distinct CDR3 sequences, less than 20% of them singletons. At least ten counts were recorded for this clonotype. Its antigen is unknown.

The V and J genes are TRBV28 and TRBJ1-3; D remains unclear. The clonotype originates from a middle-aged woman with Graves' ophthalmopathy. The sequenced sample was blood. In DNA form, the CDR3 reads TGTGCCAGCAGTTTTTATGGGGACTCTGGAAACACCATATATTTT. Translating gives CASSFYGDSGNTIYF.